This TCR beta chain was identified during a study of cytomegalovirus exposure and HLA in healthy donors. Of note for this clone: Its antigen is still unknown.

General study findings and limits: It was 164 TCR beta chains that were listed as cytomegalovirus-associated.

The PCR had 60 Vbeta and 13 Jbeta primers. Profiled with immunoSEQ multiplex PCR; TCRdb holds only in-frame clones, not every one. The profile shows about 100,000 clones, more than 75% of them singletons. The receptor's source is a woman between 50 and 59 years old in good health and CMV-seropositive. The sample comprised PBMCs.

CDR3: CASSYDWGGTEAFF. CDR3 nucleotides: TGTGCCAGCAGTTACGACTGGGGGGGGACTGAAGCTTTCTTT. The V call is TRBV6-6, the J call TRBJ1-1; D might be TRBD1 (5 bases). The germline gives CDR1 MNHNY, CDR2 SVGAGI (reference sequence). The CDR3 has 14 amino acids. Trimming removed 2 bases from V and 5 bases from J, with 12 bases in between.